One sample yielded the 6 T cell receptor beta chains listed below, sequenced in a study of neurological immune-mediated disorders. Each CDR3 protein gets one entry after TCRdb re-called the 5' RACE reads with MiXCR. This sample has tens of thousands of distinct CDR3 sequences, with 4.5% to 5.5% found just once. Sequencing was carried out using PBMCs. The source of these receptors is a woman between 45 and 60 years old with multiple sclerosis.

On this clonotype: Mismatch with germline at one junction end may stem from a read error. V gene TRBV4-3 combines with J gene TRBJ1-5, with D unclear. CDR1 and CDR2 (germline): LGHNA, YSLEER. This CDR3 comprises 15 residues. The DNA of the CDR3 is TGCGCCAGCAGCCTTGAGACGGGTGGCAATCAGCCCCAGAATTTT. As protein: CASSLETGGNQPQNF.

The genes are TRBV11-2 and TRBJ1-5; maybe TRBD1 (6 bases). CDR1 is SGHAT and CDR2 is FQNNGV in the germline V gene. The CDR3 is made up of 13 amino acids. V was shortened by 6 bases and J by 7 bases, with 13 bases between the two germline ends. CDR3 in amino acids: CASSNREWQPQHF. Written as DNA, the CDR3 is TGTGCCAGCAGTAACAGGGAATGGCAGCCCCAGCATTTT.

V is TRBV20-1 and J is TRBJ2-2; 13 bases match TRBD2. This CDR3 comprises 15 residues. V dropped 6 bases and J dropped 4; count of bases not matched to a gene: 5. CDR1 is DFQATT and CDR2 is SNEGSKA in the germline V gene (reference sequence). The CDR3, as DNA: TGCAGTGCCCGGACTAGCGGGGGCTTCACCGGGGAGCTGTTTTTT. It translates to CSARTSGGFTGELFF.

The sample holds a few counts of this clonotype. The chain combines TRBV12-3 or TRBV12-4 with TRBJ1-2; D unresolved. This CDR3 region has 13 residues. Trimming left V 0 bases short and J 4 bases short, with 6 bases between. The CDR3, as DNA: TGTGCCAGCAGTTTAGCACAGTTCTATGGCTACACCTTC. Translated, it gives CASSLAQFYGYTF.

This clonotype is classed as medium-sized. The chain combines TRBV6-6 with TRBJ2-6; D is undetermined. CDR1 and CDR2 (germline): MNHNY, SVGAGI (reference sequence). The CDR3 extends over 15 amino acids. Trimming shortened V by 5 bases and J by 2 bases, and 10 bases separated the two germline ends. CDR3 protein: CASSKTRAGANVLTF. CDR3 DNA: TGTGCCAGCAGTAAGACAAGGGCTGGGGCCAACGTCCTGACTTTC.

This clonotype occurred many times. The junction does not match germline at one end; this may be a read error. The chain uses TRBV7-7 and TRBJ2-1, with a weak D call TRBD2 (5 bases). Per germline, CDR1 SSHAT and CDR2 FNYEAQ (reference sequence). The length of the CDR3 is 14 residues. The CDR3 DNA follows: TGTGCTAGCAGCCAGTTAGCGACTTACAATGAGCAGTTCTTC. This translates into CASSQLATYNEQFF.